This is a list of T cell receptor beta chains from one sample in a study of CD8 T cells in ankylosing spondylitis. A single record per CDR3 protein comes from TCRdb applying MiXCR to the 5' RACE reads. The sample has 50,000 or so distinct CDR3 sequences, roughly 7.4% seen once. Sequenced sample: blood, either unsorted or a sorted T cell fraction (not recorded which). Every receptor here comes from a female donor with ankylosing spondylitis or in good health (not recorded which). The conserved cysteine and the conserved F or W are not part of the CDR3 here. Clone size, where shown, is once, few, many, or a class for clones that have expanded.

V gene: TRBV4-1
J gene: TRBJ1-1
clone size: many
CDR3 protein: ASSQESRTVVYEAF

V gene: TRBV5-1
J gene: TRBJ2-2
clone size: many
CDR3 protein: ASSLEAMLTMNLNTGELF

V gene: TRBV5-1
J gene: TRBJ1-2
clone size: many
CDR3 protein: ASSSTGDPNYGYT

V gene: TRBV14
J gene: TRBJ2-7
clone size: many
CDR3 protein: ASSQAPRGEQY

V gene: TRBV5-1
J gene: TRBJ1-2
clone size: -
CDR3 protein: ASSSSGTRTNYGYT

V gene: TRBV7-3
J gene: TRBJ2-1
clone size: many
CDR3 protein: ASSLTSYNEQF

V gene: TRBV10-3
J gene: TRBJ2-2
clone size: many
CDR3 protein: AISAGTKNTGELF

V gene: TRBV10-3
J gene: TRBJ1-5
clone size: -
CDR3 protein: AISETDRGLQPQH

V gene: TRBV5-1
J gene: TRBJ1-1
clone size: many
CDR3 protein: ASSFLQGARAEAF

V gene: TRBV18
J gene: TRBJ2-3
clone size: -
CDR3 protein: ACSQDRVADTQY

V gene: TRBV29-1
J gene: TRBJ2-1
clone size: few
CDR3 protein: SVALQDLSYNEQF

V gene: TRBV7-2
J gene: TRBJ2-3
clone size: -
CDR3 protein: ASSARLAGAVDTQY

V gene: TRBV5-1
J gene: TRBJ2-7
clone size: many
CDR3 protein: ASSSNRGAGNEQY

V gene: TRBV12-3/TRBV12-4
J gene: TRBJ1-6
clone size: -
CDR3 protein: ASTRTENSPLH

V gene: TRBV12-3/TRBV12-4
J gene: TRBJ1-1
clone size: many
CDR3 protein: ASSYGTVATEAF

V gene: TRBV5-1
J gene: TRBJ1-1
clone size: -
CDR3 protein: ASSFEGADEAF

V gene: TRBV7-6
J gene: TRBJ2-5
clone size: many
CDR3 protein: ASSLVQLETQY

V gene: TRBV5-1
J gene: TRBJ1-4
clone size: many
CDR3 protein: ASSLEGRRNEKLF

V gene: TRBV20-1
J gene: TRBJ2-1
clone size: many
CDR3 protein: SASWQDSYNEQF

V gene: TRBV30
J gene: TRBJ1-2
clone size: many
CDR3 protein: AWIIHGQGNYGYT

V gene: TRBV5-1
J gene: TRBJ2-2
clone size: many
CDR3 protein: ASSLGYDTGELF

V gene: TRBV20-1
J gene: TRBJ1-5
clone size: many
CDR3 protein: REYHQPQH

V gene: TRBV5-5
J gene: TRBJ2-5
clone size: many
CDR3 protein: ASSLVGLRDPEETQY

V gene: TRBV12-3/TRBV12-4
J gene: TRBJ1-2
clone size: many
CDR3 protein: ASTYMAAGYT

V gene: TRBV29-1
J gene: TRBJ2-5
clone size: many
CDR3 protein: SVSTVETQY

V gene: TRBV2
J gene: TRBJ2-5
clone size: many
CDR3 protein: ASSERWTQY

V gene: TRBV2
J gene: TRBJ2-2
clone size: few
CDR3 protein: ASIKSQVGTGELF

V gene: TRBV6-2/TRBV6-3
J gene: TRBJ2-1
clone size: many
CDR3 protein: ASSYPGLAGGLKTSSYNEQF

V gene: TRBV3-1
J gene: TRBJ1-1
clone size: few
CDR3 protein: ASSSKQNTEAF

V gene: TRBV5-1
J gene: TRBJ2-3
clone size: many
CDR3 protein: ASSLTTDTQY

V gene: TRBV9
J gene: TRBJ2-2
clone size: many
CDR3 protein: ASSVWTNTGELF

V gene: TRBV20-1
J gene: TRBJ1-5
clone size: few
CDR3 protein: SAFSLGDSNQPQH

V gene: TRBV2
J gene: TRBJ1-3
clone size: many
CDR3 protein: ASSQDPGALSGNTIY

V gene: TRBV7-8
J gene: TRBJ2-5
clone size: few
CDR3 protein: ASSSLPDTSGQETQY

V gene: TRBV12-3/TRBV12-4
J gene: TRBJ2-7
clone size: medium-sized
CDR3 protein: ASSLVINEQY

V gene: TRBV7-9
J gene: TRBJ1-2
clone size: few
CDR3 protein: ASSLGQGALYGYT

V gene: TRBV2
J gene: TRBJ2-3
clone size: many
CDR3 protein: ASYGQGKDTQY

V gene: TRBV29-1
J gene: TRBJ1-1
clone size: many
CDR3 protein: SAVTGLESAF

V gene: TRBV29-1
J gene: TRBJ1-2
clone size: many
CDR3 protein: SVEGPDGYT

V gene: TRBV7-2
J gene: TRBJ2-3
clone size: -
CDR3 protein: ASSFWKGQDTQY

V gene: TRBV5-1
J gene: TRBJ2-2
clone size: many
CDR3 protein: ASRPGDRGNTGELF

V gene: TRBV7-9
J gene: TRBJ1-4
clone size: few
CDR3 protein: ASSSQLGRIEKLF

V gene: TRBV12-3/TRBV12-4
J gene: TRBJ1-5
clone size: medium-sized
CDR3 protein: ASSPNMAIGSNQPQH

V gene: TRBV6-1
J gene: TRBJ2-2
clone size: many
CDR3 protein: ASKGHGGTGELF

V gene: TRBV5-1
J gene: TRBJ2-1
clone size: many
CDR3 protein: ASSPGLEYNEQF

V gene: TRBV28
J gene: TRBJ1-1
clone size: many
CDR3 protein: ASSYTEAF

V gene: TRBV2
J gene: TRBJ2-2
clone size: many
CDR3 protein: ASKGQGTGELF